A single T cell receptor (beta chain) is shown here with its context. Its matching antigen is unknown. This sample stems from a study of shared clonotypes between healthy human individuals. Whole-study results and caveats: Several donors shared around 5.1% of their naive CD4 clonotypes. What naive subsets generally showed was a larger estimated richness than memory subsets showed.

This table comes from immunoSEQ multiplex PCR, and its TCRdb copy is limited to in-frame clones, with some not included. The table includes 2.3 million or so clones, over 90% detected once. V lost 3 bases and J 8 bases, leaving 13 bases between the germline ends. From germline, CDR1 is LNHDA and CDR2 SQIVND (reference sequence). The CDR3 length is 14 residues. This chain uses TRBV19 with TRBJ2-2; a possible D gene is TRBD2 (5 bases). The receptor comes from a young man in good health. Some clones in this sample may be carry-over from other donors' samples. The sequencing sample was made of naive CD4+ T cells from PBMCs. As for subset: CD45RA+ positively selected. CDR3: CASSIIAGSGELFF. CDR3 sequence (DNA): TGTGCCAGTAGTATTATTGCGGGTTCTGGGGAGCTGTTTTTT.